This T cell receptor beta chain was captured by sequencing in a study of blood T cells in healthy people across ages (dated by TCRdb to the mid-2010s). Some background on the complete study: In model experiments, roughly one uniquely barcoded TCR beta cDNA molecule per two T cells was captured by template switching. Using the same blood draw, the study looked at two additional independent replicas of 1 million unique cDNA reads for two donors, one aged 18 to 30 and the other aged 80 or older. Donors were grouped into four age groups: young (average approximately 15 years), middle-aged (around 39), aged (roughly 62) and long-lived (roughly 80). Age-related changes in TCR beta repertoire diversity were measured in the study by deep sequencing normalized with unique cDNA molecular identifiers. To avoid experimental bias, donors of different ages were spread randomly across the sequencing lanes.

The library was made by 5' RACE. The reads were generated on an Illumina HiSeq 2500. A second PCR of 7 to 11 cycles was performed with a sample-barcoded 5' primer and a J-beta primer mix. A template-switch 5' adaptor carrying 12 random nucleotides introduced a unique molecular identifier onto each TCR beta cDNA molecule. Each sample yielded at least 3 million CDR3-containing paired-end reads. The Mint cDNA synthesis kit, primed by a TRBC-specific oligonucleotide, was used to synthesize first-strand cDNA from all RNA. Following uracil-DNA glycosylase treatment, all cDNA underwent a first 18-cycle PCR with the universal primers M1SS and BC2_uni_R. In the authors' own workflow: For normalization, 1 million high-quality reads, each with a distinct molecular identifier, were randomly selected from each sample. Instead of being binned into consensus sequences, reads with shared molecular identifiers were discarded. MiTCR, run with a Q25 quality threshold and the strictest error-elimination algorithm, handled CDR3 identification, clonotype clustering and error correction. Lower-bound total TCR beta diversity was estimated with a nonparametric unseen species model using Euler transformation. The raw public reads went through TCRdb reprocessing: fastp at Q25, MiXCR clone calling, in-frame beta chains kept. Rows with a matching CDR3 protein are joined into one entry that keeps the most common DNA and genes. The V and J calls follow TCRdb's processing rather than the paper's. Counted in this sample were roughly 800,000 distinct CDR3 sequences; 58% of them appeared once. About 20% of the sample is held by the ten biggest clonotypes.

Donors were 35 to 40 systemically healthy Caucasian individuals from Russia aged about 6 to 100 years. Ten milliliters of peripheral blood were drawn from each donor into EDTA-treated Vacutainer tubes. Ficoll-Paque density-gradient centrifugation was used to isolate PBMCs, with at least 7 million per sample. Total RNA was extracted from PBMCs with Trizol reagent, with at least 5.5 micrograms obtained per sample. For every donor, an aliquot of PBMCs went through flow cytometry to measure the percentages of naive CD45RAhigh/CD27high T cells. The paper as a whole reports these results and caveats: Conclusive comparison of naive and antigen-experienced compartments was prevented by the profiling of bulk unsorted PBMCs. Observed TCR beta diversity correlated strongly with the percentage of naive T cells measured by flow cytometry. Donor CMV infection status was unknown, potentially confounding age-related changes in expanded clonotypes. Estimates of total diversity from one million sequenced T cells were regarded as lower bounds and underestimates. Observed TCR beta diversity per million T cells fell roughly linearly with age, and a significant reduction was already apparent by age about 43. Compared with the aged group, more naive CD4+ T cells, fewer expanded clones and increased TCR diversity were shown by the long-lived group, suggesting age selection.

This clonotype was counted a few times. This receptor's antigen is unknown. It has no much larger one-base neighbor in the sample; base qualities were not kept. Based on the germline V gene, the CDR1 and CDR2 sequences are SGHVT and SQSDAQ. Between the V and J ends, shortened by 5 bases and 0 bases respectively, the junction contains 26 bases. From the cysteine through the phenylalanine, the CDR3 covers 20 amino acids. Only the CDR3 DNA stays, 60 bases, in frame from base 1. Sequenced material: blood. The V gene is TRBV7-4 and the J gene is TRBJ2-4, with TRBD2 tentatively as D gene (6 bases match). The TCR originated in a young man in good health. The CDR3 reads as follows: CASSRTKILILNLAKNIQYF. The base sequence is TGTGCCAGCAGCAGGACTAAGATCCTTATTTTAAATCTAGCCAAAAACATTCAGTACTTC. Full variable domain (CDR3 extended with the reference TRBV7-4 and TRBJ2-4 proteins): GAGVSQSPRYKVAKRGRDVALRCDSISGHVTLYWYRQTLGQGSEVLTYSQSDAQRDKSGRPSGRFSAERPERSVSTLKIQRTEQGDSAVYLCASSRTKILILNLAKNIQYFGAGTRLSVL.